Each of the 24 T cell receptor beta chains below was sequenced from the same sample in a study of CD8 T cells in ankylosing spondylitis. Each CDR3 protein gets one entry after TCRdb re-called the 5' RACE reads with MiXCR. The data contain roughly 250,000 distinct CDR3 sequences, roughly 8.6% of them singletons. The material sequenced was blood, either unsorted or a sorted T cell fraction (not recorded which). All receptors derive from a male donor with ankylosing spondylitis or in good health (not recorded which).

The table lists this clonotype with many counts. This sequence joins TRBV7-2 and TRBJ2-6, with unresolved D. This CDR3 comprises 17 residues. With 1 base removed from V and 0 bases from J, the gap between germline ends came to 10 bases. Germline loops: CDR1 SGHTA, CDR2 FQGNSA. The CDR3 DNA reads as TGTGCCAGCAGCTTAGGCACAGTGAACTCTGGGGCCAACGTCCTGACTTTC. Protein sequence: CASSLGTVNSGANVLTF.

In its sample, this clonotype was seen a few times. The chain employs TRBV27 and TRBJ2-1; D gene unclear. This CDR3 has 14 residues. Trimming took 0 bases from V and 7 from J, leaving 10 bases between them. Germline V gives CDR1 MNHEY, CDR2 SMNVEV (reference sequence). CDR3 in amino acids: CASSLSSRKNEQFF. The CDR3 DNA reads TGTGCCAGCAGTTTATCGTCCCGGAAAAATGAGCAGTTCTTC.

In its sample, this clonotype was seen a few times. CDR3 sequence: CASSHFDQNGETQYF. The CDR3 bases are TGTGCCAGCAGCCATTTTGACCAGAATGGGGAGACCCAGTACTTC. V and J are TRBV3-1 and TRBJ2-5; the D is unclear. Germline values: CDR1 LGHDT, CDR2 YNNKEL (reference sequence). V shed 3 bases and J shed 5 bases, with 16 bases lying between them. The CDR3 sequence is 15 residues long.

This clonotype was found many times. The chain carries TRBV6-6 and TRBJ1-5, with D possibly being TRBD1 (5 bases). V was pared by 5 bases and J by 5 bases, with 7 bases between. Germline V gives CDR1 MNHNY, CDR2 SVGAGI (reference sequence). The length of the CDR3 is 12 residues. CDR3 protein: CASSQGDQPQHF. In nucleotides, the CDR3 is TGTGCCAGCAGTCAGGGAGATCAGCCCCAGCATTTT.

Only a few counts were recorded for this clonotype. This chain connects TRBV5-5 to TRBJ1-6; D gene uncertain. There are 14 residues in the CDR3. In germline, CDR1 is SGHKS, CDR2 YYEKEE (reference sequence). V dropped 1 base and J dropped 10 bases, with 12 bases sitting between them. The CDR3 nucleotides read TGTGCCAGCAGCTTGTGGTTGGGATCCTCACCCCTCCACTTT. Its protein is CASSLWLGSSPLHF. Full variable domain (remainder filled in from reference TRBV5-5 and TRBJ1-6): DAGVTQSPTHLIKTRGQQVTLRCSPISGHKSVSWYQQVLGQGPQFIFQYYEKEERGRGNFPDRFSARQFPNYSSELNVNALLLGDSALYLCASSLWLGSSPLHFGNGTRLTVT.

This clonotype was detected ten times or more. This sequence joins TRBV6-2 or TRBV6-3 and TRBJ2-3; 11 bases line up with TRBD2. The CDR3 is 16 residues long. The V gene's germline CDR1 is MNHEY and CDR2 SVGEGT. With V trimmed by 7 bases and J by 3 bases, 9 bases remained unmatched. CDR3 sequence (DNA): TGTGCCAGCACCGTTTTAGCGGGGGGGGGAACAGATACGCAGTATTTT. It is translated as CASTVLAGGGTDTQYF.

The chain links TRBV5-1 to TRBJ2-7; 9 bases line up with TRBD1. The CDR3 is 13 amino acids. CDR1 and CDR2 (germline): SGHRS, YFSETQ. V shed 7 bases, J shed 7 bases, and the junction held 9 bases outside the gene matches. The CDR3 is CASEPGQGKEQYF. The CDR3, as DNA: TGCGCCAGCGAACCGGGACAGGGTAAGGAGCAGTACTTC.

This clonotype was found many times. The chain links TRBV12-3 or TRBV12-4 to TRBJ1-5; 9 nucleotides line up with TRBD1. The CDR3 covers 15 residues. The V segment lost 5 bases and the J segment 1 base; nucleotides outside the gene matches: 3. Written as DNA, the CDR3 is TGTGCCAGCAGTGTCGGACAGGGGAGCAATCAGCCCCAGCATTTT. Amino acids: CASSVGQGSNQPQHF.

This clonotype appeared many times. The genes are TRBV18 and TRBJ2-1; 9 bases are a match to TRBD2. V lost 4 bases and J lost 3; bases outside the gene matches: 16. Germline CDR1 reads KGHSH; CDR2 reads LQKENI. The CDR3 runs to 19 residues. This chain's CDR3 is CASSLGLLSGSILYNEQFF. The CDR3 bases are TGTGCCAGCTCACTGGGACTACTTAGCGGGAGTATTCTCTACAATGAGCAGTTCTTC.

This clonotype has ten or more counts. This chain uses TRBV11-2 with TRBJ2-3; TRBD1 matches at 7 bases. The germline V gene has CDR1 SGHAT and CDR2 FQNNGV. CDR3 size: 16 residues. V lost 8 bases, J lost 2 bases, and 13 bases stayed unmatched. The CDR3 DNA follows: TGTGCCAGCGGGCCTGGGACAGCCCAAACCACAGATACGCAGTATTTT. Amino acids: CASGPGTAQTTDTQYF.

This clonotype occurred many times. J is TRBJ2-2 and V is TRBV11-3; possible D gene TRBD1, 5 bases. The V and J ends lost 5 bases and 2 bases respectively, with 9 bases between them. Germline V gene sequence: CDR1 SGHNT, CDR2 YENEEA. CDR3 length: 14 residues. CDR3 region: CASSPTVNTGELFF. The CDR3 bases are TGTGCCAGCAGCCCGACAGTAAACACCGGGGAGCTGTTTTTT. Filled out from reference TRBV11-3 and TRBJ2-2, the complete variable domain reads EAGVVQSPRYKIIEKKQPVAFWCNPISGHNTLYWYLQNLGQGPELLIRYENEEAVDDSQLPKDRFSAERLKGVDSTLKIQPAELGDSAVYLCASSPTVNTGELFFGEGSRLTVL.

This clonotype has at least ten counts. The rearrangement joins TRBV27 to TRBJ2-7; 8 positions match TRBD1. V was pared by 5 bases and J by 4 bases, with 7 bases of the junction left unmatched. Germline CDR1 reads MNHEY; CDR2 reads SMNVEV (reference sequence). The CDR3 covers 14 residues. The CDR3, as DNA: TGTGCCAGCAGTCTTACGGGACAGGCATACGAGCAGTACTTC. Translation: CASSLTGQAYEQYF.

The chain recombines TRBV24-1 with TRBJ2-1, with 9 bases lining up with TRBD2. V shed 4 bases, J shed 8 bases, and the junction held 8 bases outside the gene matches. The CDR3 has 15 residues. From germline, CDR1 is KGHDR and CDR2 SFDVKD. Here the CDR3 reads CATSDAGGPGDEQFF. CDR3 bases: TGTGCCACCAGTGACGCGGGAGGGCCCGGGGATGAGCAGTTCTTC.

The V call is TRBV20-1, the J call TRBJ2-1; a possible D gene is TRBD2 (5 bases). V lost 0 bases and J 8 bases, leaving 20 bases between the germline ends. The CDR3 is 16 amino acids. CDR1 is DFQATT and CDR2 is SNEGSKA in the germline V gene (reference sequence). CDR3 in DNA: TGCAGTGCTAGAGATCGTATGGAGCTAGCAGGCGATGAGCAGTTCTTC. Protein sequence: CSARDRMELAGDEQFF.

This clonotype was recorded at least ten times. J is TRBJ2-2 and V is TRBV10-3; unclear D gene. The germline V and J ends were trimmed by 6 bases and 1 base, with 9 bases remaining between them. This CDR3 has 14 amino acids. The germline V gene encodes CDR1 ENHRY and CDR2 SYGVKD. The CDR3, as DNA: TGTGCCATCAGCCGGGCGGAGAACACCGGGGAGCTGTTTTTT. Protein: CAISRAENTGELFF.

In this sample, this clonotype turned up many times. The V and J genes are TRBV7-9 and TRBJ1-3, with D tentatively TRBD1 (5 bases). Trimming removed 2 bases from V and 0 bases from J, with 14 bases in between. The germline V gene encodes CDR1 SEHNR and CDR2 FQNEAQ (reference sequence). The CDR3 consists of 17 residues. CDR3 amino acids: CASSLSLDSNSGNTIYF. The CDR3 DNA reads TGTGCCAGCAGCTTAAGTCTTGACAGTAACTCTGGAAACACCATATATTTT.

The V gene is TRBV7-2, the J gene TRBJ1-6; 9 bases fit TRBD1. V shed 5 bases, J shed 11 bases, and the junction held 10 bases outside the gene matches. The CDR3 spans 15 residues. The V gene's germline CDR1 is SGHTA and CDR2 FQGNSA. The CDR3 here is CASSRGQGGRTPLHF. The CDR3 DNA reads as TGTGCCAGCAGCAGGGGACAGGGTGGGAGAACACCCCTCCACTTT.

This clonotype showed up many times. The chain employs TRBV6-5 and TRBJ1-6, with D perhaps matching TRBD1 (6 bases). This CDR3 is 14 amino acids long. CDR1 is MNHEY, CDR2 SVGAGI, per germline. The V end lost 1 base, the J end lost 10 bases, and 11 bases lay between the germline ends. CDR3 in amino acids: CASSYYRAGSPLHF. DNA of the CDR3: TGTGCCAGCAGTTACTACAGGGCAGGATCACCCCTCCACTTT.

This clonotype was counted many times. The genes are TRBV9 and TRBJ2-1, with D maybe TRBD2 (6 bases). The germline V gene has CDR1 SGDLS and CDR2 YYNGEE. The CDR3 loop spans 14 amino acids. V shed 4 bases and J shed 8 bases, with 16 bases lying between them. For the CDR3, the DNA is TGTGCCAGCAGCCTTGAGAGGGAGCGGGATGAGCAGTTCTTC. Amino acids: CASSLERERDEQFF.

This clonotype was recorded many times. The chain recombines TRBV12-3 or TRBV12-4 with TRBJ2-3, with 9 bases aligning to TRBD2. This CDR3 has 14 amino acids. The V segment lost 5 bases and the J segment 6 bases; nucleotides outside the gene matches: 6. The CDR3 coding sequence is TGTGCCAGCAGTCTCACTAGCGGGCTCGATACGCAGTATTTT. Its protein is CASSLTSGLDTQYF.

The CDR3 loop reads CASSLVHHPNNEQFF. In DNA form, the CDR3 reads TGTGCCAGCAGCTTGGTCCACCACCCCAACAATGAGCAGTTCTTC. The chain recombines TRBV5-5 with TRBJ2-1; no reliable D call. The ends were cut back, 0 bases at V and 5 bases at J, with 12 bases in the middle. CDR3 length: 15 residues. Germline V gene sequence: CDR1 SGHKS, CDR2 YYEKEE (reference sequence). Together with reference TRBV5-5 and TRBJ2-1, the CDR3 gives the full variable domain: DAGVTQSPTHLIKTRGQQVTLRCSPISGHKSVSWYQQVLGQGPQFIFQYYEKEERGRGNFPDRFSARQFPNYSSELNVNALLLGDSALYLCASSLVHHPNNEQFFGPGTRLTVL.

This clonotype was seen many times. The chain combines TRBV5-1 with TRBJ2-2; 10 bases are a match to TRBD2. Germline V gives CDR1 SGHRS, CDR2 YFSETQ. The CDR3 spans 14 residues. J lost 4 bases, V lost 5 bases, and 2 bases had no gene match. The CDR3 coding sequence is TGCGCCAGCAGAGAGCGGGAGGGCACCGGGGAGCTGTTTTTT. Translating gives CASREREGTGELFF. The variable domain in full, completed from reference TRBV5-1 and TRBJ2-2, reads KAGVTQTPRYLIKTRGQQVTLSCSPISGHRSVSWYQQTPGQGLQFLFEYFSETQRNKGNFPGRFSGRQFSNSRSEMNVSTLELGDSALYLCASREREGTGELFFGEGSRLTVL.

This clonotype was seen repeatedly, ten times or more. J is TRBJ2-3 and V is TRBV5-6; 9 bases match TRBD2. Germline V gives CDR1 SGHDT, CDR2 YYEEEE. This CDR3 is 15 amino acids long. V shed 2 bases, J shed 6 bases, and the junction held 7 bases outside the gene matches. The CDR3 loop is CASSLYSGGMDTQYF. For the CDR3, the DNA is TGTGCCAGCAGCTTATATAGCGGGGGTATGGATACGCAGTATTTT.

This clonotype was counted at least ten times. The rearrangement joins TRBV12-3 or TRBV12-4 to TRBJ1-1; D remains unclear. The CDR3 covers 14 residues. V was shortened by 7 bases and J by 3 bases, with 15 bases between the two germline ends. The CDR3 sequence: CASTSSQRHTEAFF. CDR3 sequence (DNA): TGTGCCAGCACGTCCAGTCAGAGGCACACTGAAGCTTTCTTT.